Listed below are T cell receptor beta chains from one sample, sequenced in a study of graft-versus-host responses after intestinal transplantation. Their target antigens are unknown. Generated by immunoSEQ multiplex PCR, the TCRdb table keeps only in-frame clones and is missing some. The sample carries around 100,000 clones, roughly 90% recorded once. The specimen comprised unstimulated CD4+ T cells sorted from spleen or lymph node cells, sampled before intestinal transplant. These receptors were taken from a human donor who received an intestinal transplant. The CDR3 runs from the conserved cysteine through the conserved F or W. A D gene is named only where the DNA matches it firmly. A row's size may be missing; if present it is once, few, many or a size class.

>-|-|TRBJ1-2|TRBV6-5
CASSVVAGTNYGYTF
TGTGCCAGCAGTGTGGTGGCAGGGACTAACTATGGCTACACCTTC
>few|-|TRBJ1-1|TRBV19
CASWMNTEAFF
TGTGCCAGTTGGATGAACACTGAAGCTTTCTTT
>-|TRBD2|TRBJ2-1|TRBV5-1
CASSLGGLAGVNEQFF
TGCGCCAGCAGCTTAGGGGGACTAGCGGGAGTTAATGAGCAGTTCTTC
>few|-|TRBJ2-7|TRBV5-1
CASSWNHGGEQYF
TGCGCCAGCAGCTGGAATCATGGGGGCGAGCAGTACTTC
>once|-|TRBJ2-2|TRBV18
CASSERAAAGQNTGELFF
TGTGCCAGCTCAGAGAGAGCGGCTGCGGGACAGAACACCGGGGAGCTGTTTTTT
>-|-|TRBJ2-1|TRBV5-1
CASSEGSAYNEQFF
TGCGCCAGCAGCGAGGGATCCGCTTACAATGAGCAGTTCTTC
>once|TRBD2|TRBJ2-1|TRBV7-7
CASSPRGTSGGAEQFF
TGTGCCAGCAGCCCCAGAGGGACTAGCGGGGGTGCCGAGCAGTTCTTC
>-|-|TRBJ1-1|TRBV15
CATSRDPPGSNTEAFF
TGTGCCACCAGCAGAGATCCCCCAGGTTCGAACACTGAAGCTTTCTTT
>-|TRBD1|TRBJ2-1|TRBV5-1
CASSLDRDNEQFF
TGCGCCAGCAGCCTTGACAGGGACAATGAGCAGTTCTTC
>-|-|TRBJ2-3|TRBV4-2
CASSPGRGSTDTQYF
TGTGCCAGCAGCCCCGGGAGAGGGAGCACAGATACGCAGTATTTT
>-|-|TRBJ2-1|TRBV19
CASSPLDGYNEQFF
TGTGCCAGTAGTCCTCTGGACGGATACAATGAGCAGTTCTTC
>-|TRBD2|TRBJ2-1|TRBV29-1
CSANRLAGYEQFF
TGCAGCGCCAACAGACTAGCAGGCTATGAGCAGTTCTTC
>-|TRBD1|TRBJ1-5|TRBV7-3
CASSRGGTGIVYSNQPQHF
TGTGCCAGCAGCCGAGGGGGGACAGGGATAGTTTATAGCAATCAGCCCCAGCATTTT
>-|TRBD1|TRBJ2-7|TRBV18
CASSPTGTGDHEQYF
TGTGCCAGCTCACCAACCGGGACAGGGGACCACGAGCAGTACTTC
>-|TRBD1|TRBJ1-2|TRBV5-4
CASSPPGQGNSGKGYTF
TGTGCCAGCAGCCCGCCGGGACAGGGAAATTCGGGGAAGGGCTACACCTTC
>-|-|TRBJ1-4|TRBV5-1
CASSLDRDNEKLFF
TGCGCCAGCAGCTTGGACAGAGATAATGAAAAACTGTTTTTT
>-|-|TRBJ1-2|TRBV4-1
CASSQVWQDQNYGYTF
TGCGCCAGCAGCCAAGTGTGGCAGGACCAAAACTATGGCTACACCTTC
>-|TRBD1|TRBJ1-2|TRBV5-1
CASSETDRGRGGYTF
TGCGCCAGCAGCGAGACAGACAGGGGGCGCGGAGGCTACACCTTC
>-|TRBD1|TRBJ1-2|TRBV28
CASSLPPGQGVGYGYTF
TGTGCCAGCAGTTTGCCCCCGGGACAGGGGGTAGGTTATGGCTACACCTTC
>-|-|TRBJ1-5|TRBV27
CASSTFGGQPQHF
TGTGCCAGCAGTACCTTCGGGGGTCAGCCCCAGCATTTT
>-|TRBD1|TRBJ2-1|TRBV5-1
CASSPAGGSRGVTSYNEQFF
TGCGCCAGCAGCCCGGCAGGGGGCTCTCGTGGGGTTACTTCCTACAATGAGCAGTTCTTC
>-|-|TRBJ2-7|TRBV6-1
CASSADRSAEQYF
TGTGCCAGCAGTGCTGACAGGTCGGCCGAGCAGTACTTC
>-|-|TRBJ2-3|TRBV11-2
CASTHRASTDTQYF
TGTGCCAGCACCCACAGGGCTAGCACAGATACGCAGTATTTT
>-|TRBD1|TRBJ2-7|TRBV19
CASSTGTGGSYEQYF
TGTGCCAGTAGTACCGGGACAGGGGGCTCCTACGAGCAGTACTTC
>-|TRBD2|TRBJ2-3|TRBV7-3
CASSYPPIAGGTDTQYF
TGTGCCAGCAGCTACCCCCCTATAGCGGGAGGGACAGATACGCAGTATTTT
>-|TRBD2|TRBJ2-1|TRBV27
CASSKLARNEQFF
TGTGCCAGCAGCAAACTAGCGCGCAATGAGCAGTTCTTC
>-|TRBD2|TRBJ2-5|TRBV5-1
CASSFSGRASETQYF
TGCGCCAGCAGCTTTAGCGGGAGGGCCTCCGAGACCCAGTACTTC
>-|-|TRBJ1-1|TRBV5-1
CASSQGQNTEAFF
TGCGCCAGCAGCCAGGGACAAAACACTGAAGCTTTCTTT
>-|-|TRBJ1-5|TRBV5-1
CASSPGVGGNQPQHF
TGCGCCAGCAGCCCAGGGGTAGGGGGCAATCAGCCCCAGCATTTT
>-|-|TRBJ1-2|TRBV9
CASSVGGTNYGYTF
TGTGCCAGCAGCGTAGGGGGTACTAACTATGGCTACACCTTC
>-|-|TRBJ2-2|TRBV7-9
CASSPMKLRFTGELFF
TGTGCCAGCAGCCCGATGAAGTTGCGATTCACCGGGGAGCTGTTTTTT
>-|-|TRBJ2-7|TRBV2
CASRGPAYEQYF
TGTGCCAGCAGGGGACCTGCCTACGAGCAGTACTTC
>-|TRBD2|TRBJ2-3|TRBV5-1
CASSSEPGLAGVFTDTQYF
TGCGCCAGCAGCTCGGAACCGGGACTAGCGGGAGTTTTCACAGATACGCAGTATTTT
>-|TRBD2|TRBJ2-3|TRBV5-1
CASSLVAGWMADTQYF
TGCGCCAGCAGCCTTGTAGCGGGATGGATGGCAGATACGCAGTATTTT
>-|TRBD1|TRBJ2-7|TRBV6-5
CASSYAVTGEGYEQYF
TGTGCCAGCAGTTACGCCGTGACAGGGGAAGGCTACGAGCAGTACTTC
>-|-|TRBJ1-4|TRBV14
CASSQLTGNEKLFF
TGTGCCAGCAGCCAATTAACAGGGAACGAAAAACTGTTTTTT
>-|-|TRBJ2-1|TRBV6-5
CASNEPGLYNEQFF
TGTGCCAGCAATGAACCGGGCCTTTACAATGAGCAGTTCTTC
>-|-|TRBJ1-2|TRBV28
CASLLAGKGYTF
TGTGCCAGCTTACTAGCCGGGAAAGGCTACACCTTC
>-|-|TRBJ2-4|TRBV4-2
CASSQDGQRLAKNIQYF
TGTGCCAGCAGCCAAGATGGCCAGAGGTTGGCCAAAAACATTCAGTACTTC
>-|-|TRBJ2-7|TRBV29-1
CSVDHLYEQYF
TGCAGCGTTGACCACCTCTACGAGCAGTACTTC
>-|TRBD2|TRBJ2-5|TRBV5-4
CASSQTLAGVRETQYF
TGTGCCAGCAGCCAGACATTAGCGGGAGTTCGAGAGACCCAGTACTTC
>-|-|TRBJ2-4|TRBV7-6
CASSLGPGLNIQYF
TGTGCCAGCAGCTTAGGTCCGGGATTGAACATTCAGTACTTC
>-|-|TRBJ1-2|TRBV7-9
CASSPGDRGYTF
TGTGCCAGCAGCCCGGGAGATCGTGGCTACACCTTC
>-|-|TRBJ2-2|TRBV4-2
CASSQGPNTGELFF
TGTGCCAGCAGCCAAGGACCCAACACCGGGGAGCTGTTTTTT